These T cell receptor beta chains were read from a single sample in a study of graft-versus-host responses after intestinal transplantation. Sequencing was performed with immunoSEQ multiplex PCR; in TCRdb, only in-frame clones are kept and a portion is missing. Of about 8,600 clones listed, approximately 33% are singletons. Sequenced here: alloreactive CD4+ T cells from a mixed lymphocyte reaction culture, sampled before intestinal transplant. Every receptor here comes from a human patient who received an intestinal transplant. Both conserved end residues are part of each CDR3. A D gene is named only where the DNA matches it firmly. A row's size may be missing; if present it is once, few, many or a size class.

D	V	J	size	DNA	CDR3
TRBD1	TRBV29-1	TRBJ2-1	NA	TGCAGCGTTGGTCTACAGGGGCTTTACAATGAGCAGTTCTTC	CSVGLQGLYNEQFF
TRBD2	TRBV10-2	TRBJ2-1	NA	TGCGCCAGCAGTGAGCTAGCGGGGGTAGTAGGAGGGTTCTTC	CASSELAGVVGGFF
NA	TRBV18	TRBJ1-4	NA	TGTGCCAGCTCCCCCTTCTCTGGGGCCGATGAAAAACTGTTTTTT	CASSPFSGADEKLFF
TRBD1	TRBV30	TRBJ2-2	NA	TGTGCCTGGAGAGGGACAGGGACGGTCACCGGGGAGCTGTTTTTT	CAWRGTGTVTGELFF
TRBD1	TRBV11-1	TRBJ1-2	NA	TGTGCCAGCAGCCCAGGACAGGGGTACTATGGCTACACCTTC	CASSPGQGYYGYTF
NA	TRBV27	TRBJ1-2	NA	TGTGCCAGCAGTTTTTCCCCGGGGGATCGCTATGGCTACACCTTC	CASSFSPGDRYGYTF
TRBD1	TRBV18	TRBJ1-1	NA	TGTGCCAGCTCAGCGACAGGGTTAAAGAACACTGAAGCTTTCTTT	CASSATGLKNTEAFF
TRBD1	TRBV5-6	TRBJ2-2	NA	TGTGCCAGCAGCTTGGGGGACAGGGCAGTCGGGGAGCTGTTTTTT	CASSLGDRAVGELFF
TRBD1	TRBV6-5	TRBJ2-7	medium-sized	TGTGCCAGCACACAGGACAGGGAAGGCTACGAGCAGTACTTC	CASTQDREGYEQYF
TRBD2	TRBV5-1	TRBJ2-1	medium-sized	TGCGCCAGCAGGAGGGAATATCACGGCGGGAGGGTCGATGAGCAGTTCTTC	CASRREYHGGRVDEQFF
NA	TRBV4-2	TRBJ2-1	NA	TGTGCCAGCAGCCAAGATCTCCAGGGGCCCCTCAATGAGCAGTTCTTC	CASSQDLQGPLNEQFF
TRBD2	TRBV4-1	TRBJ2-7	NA	TGCGCCAGCAGCTCGCGGACTAGCGGGGTTGACGAGCAGTACTTC	CASSSRTSGVDEQYF
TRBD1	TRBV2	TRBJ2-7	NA	TGTGCCAGCAGGGCCGGGACAGGCGATTACGAGCAGTACTTC	CASRAGTGDYEQYF
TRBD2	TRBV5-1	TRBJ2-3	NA	TGCGCCAGCAGCCTCGATCCCTTTAGCGGGGTAAGAAATACGCAGTATTTT	CASSLDPFSGVRNTQYF
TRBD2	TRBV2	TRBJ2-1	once	TGTGCCAGCCTTAGCGGGGGTAATGAGCAGTTCTTC	CASLSGGNEQFF
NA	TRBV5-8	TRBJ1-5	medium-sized	TGTGCCAGCAGTCCCGGGCAGGGGATTAATCAGCCCCAGCATTTT	CASSPGQGINQPQHF
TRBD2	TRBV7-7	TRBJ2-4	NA	TGTGCCAGCAGCTTAATGAAGCGGGGGACACCAGGGGCCAGAGAGGGCAAAAACATTCAGTACTTC	CASSLMKRGTPGAREGKNIQYF
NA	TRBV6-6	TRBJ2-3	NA	TGTGCCAGCAGTTACAACAGGGTGACAGATACGCAGTATTTT	CASSYNRVTDTQYF
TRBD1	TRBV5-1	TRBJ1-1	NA	TGCGCCAGCAGCACGGACAGGGTCAAAGCTTTCTTT	CASSTDRVKAFF
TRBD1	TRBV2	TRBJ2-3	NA	TGTGCCAGCAGAGTTGGACAGGCGGGAGATACGCAGTATTTT	CASRVGQAGDTQYF
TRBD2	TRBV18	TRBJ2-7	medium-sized	TGTGCCAGCTCACAGGGGACTAGCTACGAGCAGTACTTC	CASSQGTSYEQYF
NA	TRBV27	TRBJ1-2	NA	TGTGCCAGCCGACGGCCGGGGACTCTGGGGGGCTACACCTTC	CASRRPGTLGGYTF
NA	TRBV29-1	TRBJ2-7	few	TGCAGCGCCAACAGGGCCCTTGGGCAGTACTTC	CSANRALGQYF
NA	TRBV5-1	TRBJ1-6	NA	TGCGCCAGCAGCTTGGTACAGGGTGTGAATTCACCCCTCCACTTT	CASSLVQGVNSPLHF
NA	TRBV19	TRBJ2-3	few	TGTGCCACCGGGCGGGACCCGATCACAGATACGCAGTATTTT	CATGRDPITDTQYF
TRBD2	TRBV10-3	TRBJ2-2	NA	TGTGCCATCAGTCCGGGACTAGCGACCACCGGGGAGCTGTTTTTT	CAISPGLATTGELFF
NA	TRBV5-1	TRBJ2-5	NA	TGCACCAGCACCTTTTCCGGGGTACACCAAGAGACCCAGTACTTC	CTSTFSGVHQETQYF
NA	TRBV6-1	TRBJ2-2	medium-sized	TGTGCCAGCAGTGACGTTGGACTTGGGACCGGGGAGCTGTTTTTT	CASSDVGLGTGELFF
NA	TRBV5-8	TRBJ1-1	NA	TGTGCCAGCCGCTGGGGGCCAGGGCCCACTGAAGCTTTCTTT	CASRWGPGPTEAFF
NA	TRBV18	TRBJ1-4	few	TGTGCCAGCTCACCAATTACAGGGTCGTCAACCGAAAAACTGTTTTTT	CASSPITGSSTEKLFF
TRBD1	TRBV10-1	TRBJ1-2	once	TGCGCCAGCAGAGCCCGGGACAGGGGGAAGGTCAGCTATGGCTACACCTTC	CASRARDRGKVSYGYTF
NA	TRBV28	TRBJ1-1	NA	TGTGCCAGCACTTTAGTACAGTCGTACACTGAAGCTTTCTTT	CASTLVQSYTEAFF
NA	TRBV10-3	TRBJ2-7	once	TGTGCCATCAGACGGACACCCCTCTCCTACGAGCAGTACTTC	CAIRRTPLSYEQYF
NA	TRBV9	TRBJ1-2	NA	TGTGCCAGCAGCACCGCAGGGATTGGTTATGGCTACACCTTC	CASSTAGIGYGYTF
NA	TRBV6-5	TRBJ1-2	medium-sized	TGTGCCAGCAGTTACGACAGGATCTACGGCTACACCTTC	CASSYDRIYGYTF
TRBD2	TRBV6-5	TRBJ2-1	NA	TGTGCCAGCAGCGGGACTAGCGGGCGCCACAATGAGCAGTTCTTC	CASSGTSGRHNEQFF
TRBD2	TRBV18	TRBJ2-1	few	TGTGCCAGCTCACCATCCTTGACTAGCTTGGACGAGCAGTTCTTC	CASSPSLTSLDEQFF
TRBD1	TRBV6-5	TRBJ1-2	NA	TGTGCCACTCAGACAGGGTTCTTTGGCTACACCTTC	CATQTGFFGYTF
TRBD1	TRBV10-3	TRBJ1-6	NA	TGTGCCATCAGTGAGTCGAGTTGGACAGGGAGTTCACCCCTCCACTTT	CAISESSWTGSSPLHF
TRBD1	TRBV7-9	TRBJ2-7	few	TGTGCCAGCAGCTTCGCCGTATCGGACAGGGCATCCTTC	CASSFAVSDRASF
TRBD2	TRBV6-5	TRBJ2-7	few	TGTGCCAGCAGTCAGCTAGCGGGAGTTGTCTACGAGCAGTACTTC	CASSQLAGVVYEQYF
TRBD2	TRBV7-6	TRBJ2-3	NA	TGTGCCAGCAGCTATAGGACTAGCGGGGGGGCTAACCCAGATACGCAGTATTTT	CASSYRTSGGANPDTQYF
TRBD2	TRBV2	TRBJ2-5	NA	TGTGCCAGCAGACGGACTAGCGGGGGGCCGTACCAAGAGACCCAGTACTTC	CASRRTSGGPYQETQYF
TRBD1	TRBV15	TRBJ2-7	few	TGTGCCACCAGCCGGACAGGGGACTTCGAGGGTGAGAACGAGCAGTACTTC	CATSRTGDFEGENEQYF
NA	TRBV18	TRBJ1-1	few	TGTGCCAGCTTCGGCATGGAGGGATCTGAAGCTTTCTTT	CASFGMEGSEAFF
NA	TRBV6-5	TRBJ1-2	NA	TGTGCCAGCAGGTATGAATATGGACAGTATTATGGCTACACCTTC	CASRYEYGQYYGYTF
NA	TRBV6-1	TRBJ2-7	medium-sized	TGTGCCAGCAGCCACTCGAATGATCAGTACTTC	CASSHSNDQYF
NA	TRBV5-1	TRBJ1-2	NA	TGCGCCAGCAGTGAGGGTAACTATGGCTACACCTTC	CASSEGNYGYTF
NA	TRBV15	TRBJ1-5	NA	TGTGCCACCAGCAGAGGGACACGCAATCAGCCCCAGCATTTT	CATSRGTRNQPQHF